This paragraph reports one T cell receptor beta chain. Its cognate antigen is unknown. The PCR was carried out with 60 Vbeta primers and 13 Jbeta primers. Assay used: immunoSEQ multiplex PCR; TCRdb lists only in-frame clones, some missing. The sample consists of roughly 120,000 clones, 15% to 17% of them appearing once. These data originate in a study of cytomegalovirus exposure and HLA in healthy donors. Whole-study findings and limits: Analyses of presence/absence relied on an assumption of roughly uniform sequencing depth across donors.

The length of the CDR3 is 15 residues. In germline, CDR1 is SGDLS, CDR2 YYNGEE. V lost 6 bases and J lost 4; bases outside the gene matches: 7. What was sequenced was PBMCs. The gene calls are TRBV9 and TRBJ1-6; 7 bases are shared with TRBD1. This receptor was taken from a woman aged 18-29 years in good health and CMV-seronegative. The CDR3 region is CASNRPGQYNSPLHF. The CDR3 coding sequence is TGTGCCAGCAACCGACCGGGACAGTATAATTCACCCCTCCACTTT.